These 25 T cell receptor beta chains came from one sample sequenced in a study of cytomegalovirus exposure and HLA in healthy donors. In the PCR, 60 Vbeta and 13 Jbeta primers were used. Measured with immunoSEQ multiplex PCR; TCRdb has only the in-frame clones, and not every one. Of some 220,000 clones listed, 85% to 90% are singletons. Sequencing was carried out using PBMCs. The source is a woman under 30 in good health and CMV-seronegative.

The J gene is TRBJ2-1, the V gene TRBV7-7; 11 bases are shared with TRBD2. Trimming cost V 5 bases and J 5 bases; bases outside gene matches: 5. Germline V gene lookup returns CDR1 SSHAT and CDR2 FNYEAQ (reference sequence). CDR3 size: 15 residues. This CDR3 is CASSPGTSGNNEQFF. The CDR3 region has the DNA TGTGCCAGCAGCCCCGGGACTAGCGGTAACAATGAGCAGTTCTTC.

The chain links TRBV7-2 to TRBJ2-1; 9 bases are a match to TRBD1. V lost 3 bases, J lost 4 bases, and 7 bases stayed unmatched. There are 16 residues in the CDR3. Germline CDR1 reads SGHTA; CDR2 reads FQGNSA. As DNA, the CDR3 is TGTGCCAGCAGCTTCACCGGGACAGGGACATACAATGAGCAGTTCTTC. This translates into CASSFTGTGTYNEQFF.

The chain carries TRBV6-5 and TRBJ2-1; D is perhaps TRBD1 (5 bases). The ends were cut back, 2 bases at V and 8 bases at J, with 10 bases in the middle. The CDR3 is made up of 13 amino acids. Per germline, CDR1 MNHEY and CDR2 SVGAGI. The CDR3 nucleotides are TGTGCCAGCAGTTACACAAGGGGTGATGAGCAGTTCTTC. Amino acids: CASSYTRGDEQFF.

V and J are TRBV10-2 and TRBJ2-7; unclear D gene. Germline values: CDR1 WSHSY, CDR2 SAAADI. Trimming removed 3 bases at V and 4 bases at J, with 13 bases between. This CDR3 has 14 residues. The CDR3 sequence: CASSDLTIRYEQYF. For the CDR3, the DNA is TGCGCCAGCAGTGATCTTACTATTCGTTACGAGCAGTACTTC.

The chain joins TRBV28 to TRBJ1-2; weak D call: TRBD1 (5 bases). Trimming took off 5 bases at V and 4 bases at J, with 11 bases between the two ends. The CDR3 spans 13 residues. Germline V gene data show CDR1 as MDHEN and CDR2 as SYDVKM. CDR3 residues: CASSADSPYGYTF. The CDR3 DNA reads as TGTGCCAGCAGTGCCGACAGTCCCTATGGCTACACCTTC.

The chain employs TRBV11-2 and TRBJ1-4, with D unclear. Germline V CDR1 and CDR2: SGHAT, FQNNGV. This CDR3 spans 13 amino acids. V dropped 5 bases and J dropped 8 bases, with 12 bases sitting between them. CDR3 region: CASSQLDREKLFF. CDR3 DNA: TGTGCCAGCAGCCAGCTAGACCGAGAAAAACTGTTTTTT. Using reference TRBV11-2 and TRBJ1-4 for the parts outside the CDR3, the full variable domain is EAGVAQSPRYKIIEKRQSVAFWCNPISGHATLYWYQQILGQGPKLLIQFQNNGVVDDSQLPKDRFSAERLKGVDSTLKIQPAKLEDSAVYLCASSQLDREKLFFGSGTQLSVL.

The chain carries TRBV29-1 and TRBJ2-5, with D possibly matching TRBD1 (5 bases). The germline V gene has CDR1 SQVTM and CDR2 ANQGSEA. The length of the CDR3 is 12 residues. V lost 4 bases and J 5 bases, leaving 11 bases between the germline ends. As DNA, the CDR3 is TGCAGCGTTGTAAACAGGCGGGAGACCCAGTACTTC. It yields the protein CSVVNRRETQYF.

The CDR3: CASSLKRTGTNTGELFF. The CDR3 coding sequence is TGTGCCAGCAGCTTAAAGCGGACAGGAACGAACACCGGGGAGCTGTTTTTT. The chain is built from TRBV7-3 and TRBJ2-2, with 7 bases identical to TRBD1. Unmatched junction bases numbered 5, after V lost 1 base and J lost 0 bases. The CDR3 has 17 amino acids. In germline, CDR1 is SGHTA, CDR2 FQGTGA.

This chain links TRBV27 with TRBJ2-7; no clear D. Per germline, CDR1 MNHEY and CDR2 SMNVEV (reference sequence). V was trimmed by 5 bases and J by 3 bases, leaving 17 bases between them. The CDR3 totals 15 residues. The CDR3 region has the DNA TGTGCCAGCAGTCACACCCTCTTAACAGTCTACGAGCAGTACTTC. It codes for CASSHTLLTVYEQYF.

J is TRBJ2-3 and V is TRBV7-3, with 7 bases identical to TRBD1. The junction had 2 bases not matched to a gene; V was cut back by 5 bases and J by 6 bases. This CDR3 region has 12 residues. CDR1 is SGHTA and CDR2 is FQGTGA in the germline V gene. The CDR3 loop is CASSTQGDTQYF. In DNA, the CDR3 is TGTGCCAGCAGCACACAGGGGGATACGCAGTATTTT.

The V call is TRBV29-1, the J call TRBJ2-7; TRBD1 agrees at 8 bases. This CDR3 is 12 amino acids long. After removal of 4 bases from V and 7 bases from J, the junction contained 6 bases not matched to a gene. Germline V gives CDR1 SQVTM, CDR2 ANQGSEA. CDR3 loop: CSVVQGAREQYF. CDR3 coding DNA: TGCAGCGTTGTTCAGGGGGCTAGGGAGCAGTACTTC.

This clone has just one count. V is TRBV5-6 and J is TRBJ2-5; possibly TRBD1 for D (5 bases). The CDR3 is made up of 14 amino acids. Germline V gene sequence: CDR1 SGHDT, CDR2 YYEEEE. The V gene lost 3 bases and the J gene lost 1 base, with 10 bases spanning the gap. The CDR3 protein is CASSSLTVQETQYF. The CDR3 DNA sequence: TGTGCCAGCAGCTCCCTGACAGTCCAAGAGACCCAGTACTTC.

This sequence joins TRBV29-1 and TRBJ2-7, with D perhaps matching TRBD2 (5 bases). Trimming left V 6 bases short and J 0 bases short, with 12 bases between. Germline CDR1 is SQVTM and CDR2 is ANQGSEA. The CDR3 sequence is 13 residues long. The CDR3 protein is CSVASRNSYEQYF. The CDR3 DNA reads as TGCAGCGTCGCTAGCAGAAACTCCTACGAGCAGTACTTC.

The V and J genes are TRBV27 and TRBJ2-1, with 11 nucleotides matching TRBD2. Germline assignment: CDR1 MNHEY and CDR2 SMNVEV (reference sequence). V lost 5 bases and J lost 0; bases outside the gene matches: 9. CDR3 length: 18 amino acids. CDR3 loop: CASSLTSGAHSSYNEQFF. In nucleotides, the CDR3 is TGTGCCAGCAGTCTGACTAGCGGGGCCCATAGCTCCTACAATGAGCAGTTCTTC.

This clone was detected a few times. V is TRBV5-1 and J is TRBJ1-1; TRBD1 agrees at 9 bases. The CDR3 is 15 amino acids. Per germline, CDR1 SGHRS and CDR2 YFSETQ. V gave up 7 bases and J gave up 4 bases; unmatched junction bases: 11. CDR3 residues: CASGPGQGRGTEAFF. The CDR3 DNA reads TGCGCCAGCGGACCGGGACAGGGTAGGGGCACTGAAGCTTTCTTT.

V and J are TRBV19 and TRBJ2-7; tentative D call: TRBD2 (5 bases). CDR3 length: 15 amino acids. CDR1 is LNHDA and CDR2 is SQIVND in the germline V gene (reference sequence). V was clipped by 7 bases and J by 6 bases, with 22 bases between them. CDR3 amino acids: CASMIGGTKSSEQYF. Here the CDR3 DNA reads TGTGCCAGTATGATCGGAGGAACGAAATCTTCCGAGCAGTACTTC.

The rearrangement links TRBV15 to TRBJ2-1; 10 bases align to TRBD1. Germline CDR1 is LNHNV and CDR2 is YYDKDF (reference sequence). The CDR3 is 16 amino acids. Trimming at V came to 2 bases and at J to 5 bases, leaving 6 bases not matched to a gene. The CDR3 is CATSRSPGTGDNEQFF. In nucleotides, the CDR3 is TGTGCCACCAGCAGAAGCCCCGGGACAGGGGACAATGAGCAGTTCTTC.

The CDR3 DNA follows: TGTGCCAGCAGCCCTCCGAGGACAGGGACCTACAATGAGCAGTTCTTC. Amino acids: CASSPPRTGTYNEQFF. This rearrangement joins TRBV7-9 to TRBJ2-1, with TRBD1 identical over 8 bases. Germline V gene sequence: CDR1 SEHNR, CDR2 FQNEAQ (reference sequence). The CDR3 has 16 amino acids. J lost 2 bases, V lost 5 bases, and 8 bases had no gene match.

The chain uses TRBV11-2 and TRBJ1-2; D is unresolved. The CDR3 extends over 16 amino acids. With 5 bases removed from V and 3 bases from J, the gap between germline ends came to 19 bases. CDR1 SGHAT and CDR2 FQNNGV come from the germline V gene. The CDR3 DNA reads TGTGCCAGCAGCCCGCTCGAGGGCGAATCGGACTATGGCTACACCTTC. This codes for CASSPLEGESDYGYTF.

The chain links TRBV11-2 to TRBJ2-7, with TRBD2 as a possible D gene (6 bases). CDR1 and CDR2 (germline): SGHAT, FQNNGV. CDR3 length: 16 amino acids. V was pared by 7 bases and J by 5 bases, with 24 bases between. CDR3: CASNESWDFSSNEQYF. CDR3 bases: TGTGCCAGCAACGAATCCTGGGACTTCAGTTCGAACGAGCAGTACTTC.

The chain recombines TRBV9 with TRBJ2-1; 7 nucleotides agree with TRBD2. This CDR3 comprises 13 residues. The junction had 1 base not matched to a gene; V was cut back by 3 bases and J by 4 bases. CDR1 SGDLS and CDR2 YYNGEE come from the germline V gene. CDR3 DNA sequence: TGTGCCAGCAGCGAGCGGGGATACAATGAGCAGTTCTTC. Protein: CASSERGYNEQFF.

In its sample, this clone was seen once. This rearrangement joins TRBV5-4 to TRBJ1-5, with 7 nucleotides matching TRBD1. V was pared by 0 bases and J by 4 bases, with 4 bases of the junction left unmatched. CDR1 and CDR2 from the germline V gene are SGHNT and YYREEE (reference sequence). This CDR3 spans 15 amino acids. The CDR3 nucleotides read TGTGCCAGCAGCTTGGATCTGGGACAGAATCAGCCCCAGCATTTT. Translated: CASSLDLGQNQPQHF.

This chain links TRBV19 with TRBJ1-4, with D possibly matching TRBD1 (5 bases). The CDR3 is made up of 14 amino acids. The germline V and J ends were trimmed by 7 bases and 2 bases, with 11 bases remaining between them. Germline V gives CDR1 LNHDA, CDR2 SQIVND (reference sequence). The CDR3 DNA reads TGTGCCAGTAATATGGGGCGGACTAATGAAAAACTGTTTTTT. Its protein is CASNMGRTNEKLFF.

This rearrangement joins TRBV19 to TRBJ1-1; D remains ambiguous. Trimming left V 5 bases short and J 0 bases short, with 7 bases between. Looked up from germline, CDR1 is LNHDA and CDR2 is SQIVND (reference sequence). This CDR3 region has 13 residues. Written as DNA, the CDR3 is TGTGCCAGTAGTTCCACAATGAACACTGAAGCTTTCTTT. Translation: CASSSTMNTEAFF.

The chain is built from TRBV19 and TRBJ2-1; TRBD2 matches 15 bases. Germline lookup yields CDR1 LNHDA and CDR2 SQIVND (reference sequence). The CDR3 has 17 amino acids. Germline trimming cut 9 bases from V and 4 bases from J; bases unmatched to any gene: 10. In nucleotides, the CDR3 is TGTGCCAGCTCAAGGACCGGGACTAGCGGGGGGTACAATGAGCAGTTCTTC. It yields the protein CASSRTGTSGGYNEQFF.